The sequence of this T cell receptor (beta chain) was determined in a study of OX40 agonist ivuxolimab in advanced cancers. Remarks on this clone: In the same sample, other DNA sequences code for this CDR3.

The CDR3 loop spans 13 amino acids. Germline-derived CDR1 and CDR2 are SEHNR and FQNEAQ (reference sequence). The V end lost 3 bases, the J end lost 0 bases, and 6 bases lay between the germline ends. This table comes from immunoSEQ multiplex PCR, and its TCRdb copy is limited to in-frame clones, with some not included. The table has tens of thousands of clones, approximately 91% seen once. The sequences come from CD4+ or CD8+ T cells sorted from blood, collected in a trial of the OX40 agonist ivuxolimab. The chain couples TRBV7-9 to TRBJ2-7; D might be TRBD2 (6 bases). The receptor comes from an adult with an advanced solid tumor such as melanoma, head and neck, liver or kidney cancer. The CDR3 DNA sequence: TGTGCCAGCAGCTTCGGGAGCTCCTACGAGCAGTACTTC. As protein: CASSFGSSYEQYF.